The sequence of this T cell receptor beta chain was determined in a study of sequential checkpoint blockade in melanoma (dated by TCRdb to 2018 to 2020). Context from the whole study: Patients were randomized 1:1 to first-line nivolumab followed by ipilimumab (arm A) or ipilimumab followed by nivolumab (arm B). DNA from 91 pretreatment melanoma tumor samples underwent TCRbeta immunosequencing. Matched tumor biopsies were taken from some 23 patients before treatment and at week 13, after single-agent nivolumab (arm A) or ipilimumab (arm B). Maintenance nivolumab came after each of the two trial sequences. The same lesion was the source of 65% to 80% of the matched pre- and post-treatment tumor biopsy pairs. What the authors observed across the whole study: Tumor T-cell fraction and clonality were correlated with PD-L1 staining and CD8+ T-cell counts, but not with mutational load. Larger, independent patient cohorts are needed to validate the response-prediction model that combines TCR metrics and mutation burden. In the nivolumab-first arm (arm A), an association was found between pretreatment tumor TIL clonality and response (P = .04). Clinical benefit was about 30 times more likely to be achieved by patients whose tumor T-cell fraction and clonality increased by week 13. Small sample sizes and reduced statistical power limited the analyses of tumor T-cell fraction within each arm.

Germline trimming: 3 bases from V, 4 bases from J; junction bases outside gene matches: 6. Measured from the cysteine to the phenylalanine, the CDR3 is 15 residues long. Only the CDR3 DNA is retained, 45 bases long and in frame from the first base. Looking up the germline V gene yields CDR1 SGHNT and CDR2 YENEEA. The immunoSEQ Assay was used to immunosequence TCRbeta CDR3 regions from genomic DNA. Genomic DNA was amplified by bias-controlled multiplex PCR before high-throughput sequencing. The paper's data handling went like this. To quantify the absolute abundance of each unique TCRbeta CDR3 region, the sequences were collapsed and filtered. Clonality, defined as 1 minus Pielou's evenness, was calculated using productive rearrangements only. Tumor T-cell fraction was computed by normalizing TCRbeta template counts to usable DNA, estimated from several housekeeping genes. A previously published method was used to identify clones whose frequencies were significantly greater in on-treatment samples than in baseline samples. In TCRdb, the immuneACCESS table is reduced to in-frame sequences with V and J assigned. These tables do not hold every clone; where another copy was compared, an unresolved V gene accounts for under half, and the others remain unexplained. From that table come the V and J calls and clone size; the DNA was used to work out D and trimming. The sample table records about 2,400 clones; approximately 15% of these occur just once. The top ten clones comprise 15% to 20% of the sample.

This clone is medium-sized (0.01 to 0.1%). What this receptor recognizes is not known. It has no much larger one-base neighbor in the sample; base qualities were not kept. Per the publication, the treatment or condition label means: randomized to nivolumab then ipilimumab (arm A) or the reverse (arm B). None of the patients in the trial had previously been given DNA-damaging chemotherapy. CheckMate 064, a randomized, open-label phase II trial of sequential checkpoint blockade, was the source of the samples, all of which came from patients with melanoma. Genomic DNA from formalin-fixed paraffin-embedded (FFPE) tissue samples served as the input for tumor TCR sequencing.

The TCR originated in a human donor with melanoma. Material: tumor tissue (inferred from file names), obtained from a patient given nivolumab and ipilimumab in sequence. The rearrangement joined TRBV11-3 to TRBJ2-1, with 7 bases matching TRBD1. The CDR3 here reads CASSLTGIKYNEQFF. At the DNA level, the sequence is TGTGCCAGCAGCTTGACAGGGATAAAGTACAATGAGCAGTTCTTC.